This T cell receptor beta chain was recorded in a study of blood T cell repertoires in COVID-19. Study summary: Specimens from acute and convalescent COVID-19 originated in the United States, Italy and Spain. In each case, the material was cDNA or gDNA derived from T cells, B-cell-depleted T cells, or PBMCs.

Original handling: Counts of nucleated cells, estimated from reference gene primer amplification, were obtained. Assay used: immunoSEQ multiplex PCR; TCRdb lists only in-frame clones, some missing. The V and J calls and clone size are taken from that table; D and trimming were inferred from the DNA. The sample shows 100,000 to 150,000 clones, 65% to 90% of them seen only once. There are a few counts of this clone. The TCR sequence derives from a human donor in a cohort sampled during active COVID-19. Sequencing was carried out using peripheral blood.

CDR3 loop: CASSLIGGLGYTF. The CDR3, as DNA: TGTGCCAGCAGCTTAATAGGAGGGCTTGGCTACACCTTC. This chain connects TRBV7-9 to TRBJ1-2; D ambiguous. Trimming pared 2 bases from V and 7 bases from J, leaving 11 bases between. The CDR3 contains 13 residues. Germline V gene sequence: CDR1 SEHNR, CDR2 FQNEAQ (reference sequence).